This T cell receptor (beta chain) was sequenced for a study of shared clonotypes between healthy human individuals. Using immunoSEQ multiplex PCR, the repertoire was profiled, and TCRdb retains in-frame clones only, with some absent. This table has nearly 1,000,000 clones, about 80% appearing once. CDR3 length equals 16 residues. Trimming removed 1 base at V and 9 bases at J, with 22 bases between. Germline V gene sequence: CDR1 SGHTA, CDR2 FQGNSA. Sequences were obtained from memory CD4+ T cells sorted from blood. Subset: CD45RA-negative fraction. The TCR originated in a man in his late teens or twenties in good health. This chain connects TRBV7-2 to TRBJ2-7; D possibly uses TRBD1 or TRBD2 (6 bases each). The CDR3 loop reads CASSLESGGENRRQYF. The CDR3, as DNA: TGTGCCAGCAGCTTAGAATCCGGGGGCGAAAATCGGCGGCAGTACTTC.